The 20 T cell receptor beta chains listed next were all sequenced from one sample in a study of cytomegalovirus exposure and HLA in healthy donors. Use of 60 Vbeta and 13 Jbeta primers characterized the PCR. Method: immunoSEQ multiplex PCR; TCRdb's copy keeps in-frame clones and lacks some. The sample has around 250,000 clones, about 93% seen once. The sample comprised PBMCs. These receptors originate from a girl aged 2-10 years in good health and CMV-seronegative.

The rearrangement joins TRBV16 to TRBJ1-6; D gene ambiguous. This CDR3 is 12 amino acids long. V lost 0 bases and J 10 bases, leaving 4 bases between the germline ends. Germline values: CDR1 KGHSY, CDR2 FQNENV. The CDR3 nucleotides are TGTGCCAGCAGCCAATCTGAGTCACCCCTCCACTTT. Its translation: CASSQSESPLHF. The full variable domain, its missing parts supplied by reference TRBV16 and TRBJ1-6, is GEEVAQTPKHLVRGEGQKAKLYCAPIKGHSYVFWYQQVLKNEFKFLISFQNENVFDETGMPKERFSAKCLPNSPCSLEIQATKLEDSAVYFCASSQSESPLHFGNGTRLTVT.

The chain recombines TRBV29-1 with TRBJ2-1; D is unclear. V was pared by 4 bases and J by 3 bases, with 10 bases between. Germline V gives CDR1 SQVTM, CDR2 ANQGSEA. There are 13 residues in the CDR3. CDR3 amino acids: CSVGRFDYNEQFF. CDR3 DNA sequence: TGCAGCGTTGGGCGGTTTGACTACAATGAGCAGTTCTTC.

This clone was seen a few times. The chain combines TRBV10-3 with TRBJ1-1, with 7 bases fitting TRBD1. CDR3 length equals 13 residues. Per germline, CDR1 ENHRY and CDR2 SYGVKD. The trim removed 7 bases at V and 3 bases at J, leaving 5 bases unmatched. The CDR3 loop reads CAITLRGDTEAFF. The CDR3 coding sequence is TGTGCCATCACTCTCAGGGGGGACACTGAAGCTTTCTTT.

The genes are TRBV27 and TRBJ2-5; TRBD1 might be the D (5 bases). In germline, CDR1 is MNHEY, CDR2 SMNVEV (reference sequence). The CDR3 consists of 15 residues. Trimming pared 1 base from V and 1 base from J, leaving 10 bases between. The CDR3 nucleotides read TGTGCCAGCAGTTTATGGGCAGGGCCCCAAGAGACCCAGTACTTC. Translated: CASSLWAGPQETQYF.

This clone was seen repeatedly, ten times or more. The V call is TRBV15, the J call TRBJ2-2, with 8 bases aligning to TRBD2. V gave up 1 base and J gave up 4 bases; unmatched junction bases: 8. Germline assignment: CDR1 LNHNV and CDR2 YYDKDF (reference sequence). CDR3 length equals 17 residues. This CDR3 is CATSRASGGRLTGELFF. Here the CDR3 DNA reads TGTGCCACCAGCAGAGCAAGCGGGGGTAGGCTCACCGGGGAGCTGTTTTTT.

The V call is TRBV19, the J call TRBJ1-1; D gene ambiguous. Trimming stripped 7 bases from V and 1 base from J, with 4 bases between. The CDR3 is made up of 11 amino acids. Germline CDR1 LNHDA, CDR2 SQIVND (reference sequence). Here the CDR3 DNA reads TGTGCCAGTACCAGGAACACTGAAGCTTTCTTT. It translates to CASTRNTEAFF.

The chain couples TRBV5-1 to TRBJ2-2, with a tentative D call TRBD2 (6 bases). Trimming cost V 3 bases and J 4 bases, with 13 bases left between them. This CDR3 is 15 amino acids long. Per germline, CDR1 SGHRS and CDR2 YFSETQ. The CDR3 region is CASSYDKEGTGELFF. CDR3 DNA sequence: TGCGCCAGCAGCTACGACAAGGAGGGCACCGGGGAGCTGTTTTTT. Based on the CDR3 plus reference TRBV5-1 and TRBJ2-2, the full variable domain is KAGVTQTPRYLIKTRGQQVTLSCSPISGHRSVSWYQQTPGQGLQFLFEYFSETQRNKGNFPGRFSGRQFSNSRSEMNVSTLELGDSALYLCASSYDKEGTGELFFGEGSRLTVL.

CDR3 in amino acids: CASSQTGGLYEQYF. The CDR3 DNA sequence: TGTGCCAGCAGCCAGACAGGGGGGCTCTACGAGCAGTACTTC. This chain uses TRBV9 with TRBJ2-7, with 9 positions matching TRBD1. Losses at the gene ends were 4 bases for V and 3 bases for J; bases not matched to a gene: 5. The CDR3 is 14 residues long. The germline V gene encodes CDR1 SGDLS and CDR2 YYNGEE.

The J gene is TRBJ2-5, the V gene TRBV30; D is perhaps TRBD2 (5 bases). This CDR3 spans 12 amino acids. Germline-derived CDR1 and CDR2 are GTSNPN and SVGIG (reference sequence). With 3 bases removed from V and 5 bases from J, the gap between germline ends came to 10 bases. In DNA form, the CDR3 reads TGTGCCTGGAGCCCCACTAGGGAGACCCAGTACTTC. This translates into CAWSPTRETQYF.

The chain couples TRBV2 to TRBJ2-6, with D tentatively TRBD2 (5 bases). This CDR3 region has 17 residues. Trimming cost V 4 bases and J 0 bases, with 13 bases left between them. Germline CDR1 is SNHLY and CDR2 is FYNNEI. The CDR3: CASSVRTDRSGANVLTF. The CDR3, as DNA: TGTGCCAGCAGTGTTCGGACTGACCGCTCTGGGGCCAACGTCCTGACTTTC.

The rearrangement uses TRBV30 and TRBJ1-1; D not certain. CDR1 is GTSNPN, CDR2 SVGIG, per germline (reference sequence). This CDR3 has 13 residues. The V end was cut by 3 bases, the J end by 1 base, with 9 bases between. The CDR3, as DNA: TGTGCCTGGAGGCCTCGGGGGAACACTGAAGCTTTCTTT. It codes for CAWRPRGNTEAFF.

The chain employs TRBV19 and TRBJ2-2; tentatively, D is TRBD2 (6 bases). V was shortened by 3 bases and J by 1 base, with 9 bases between the two germline ends. The germline gives CDR1 LNHDA, CDR2 SQIVND (reference sequence). This CDR3 spans 15 amino acids. The CDR3 DNA reads as TGTGCCAGTAGTATGGAGGGTATGAACACCGGGGAGCTGTTTTTT. Translating gives CASSMEGMNTGELFF.

The chain couples TRBV5-4 to TRBJ2-3; 15 positions agree with TRBD2. This CDR3 is 16 amino acids long. The germline V gene encodes CDR1 SGHNT and CDR2 YYREEE (reference sequence). V gave up 5 bases and J gave up 3 bases; unmatched junction bases: 4. The CDR3 sequence: CASRPGLAGGTDTQYF. DNA for the CDR3: TGTGCCAGCAGACCTGGACTAGCGGGGGGGACAGATACGCAGTATTTT.

The rearrangement links TRBV5-1 to TRBJ2-5; 10 bases are a match to TRBD2. The ends lost 0 bases at V and 5 bases at J; junction bases unmatched: 7. The germline gives CDR1 SGHRS, CDR2 YFSETQ. This CDR3 spans 16 amino acids. The CDR3 loop reads CASSLEQRGGRETQYF. CDR3 nucleotides: TGCGCCAGCAGCTTGGAACAGCGGGGGGGCCGGGAGACCCAGTACTTC.

The rearrangement uses TRBV6-1 and TRBJ2-1; the D is unclear. Germline assignment: CDR1 MNHNS and CDR2 SASEGT. The CDR3 sequence is 16 residues long. V gave up 2 bases and J gave up 5 bases, with 16 bases separating them. The CDR3 here is CASSELGGYRDNEQFF. DNA of the CDR3: TGTGCCAGCAGTGAACTTGGCGGCTACCGCGACAATGAGCAGTTCTTC.

V gene TRBV7-9 combines with J gene TRBJ2-7; 7 nucleotides agree with TRBD2. Germline V CDR1 and CDR2: SEHNR, FQNEAQ (reference sequence). The CDR3 covers 15 residues. V lost 5 bases, J lost 2 bases, and 9 bases stayed unmatched. CDR3 region: CASSPPGLQTYEQYF. The CDR3, as DNA: TGTGCCAGCAGCCCACCGGGACTACAAACCTACGAGCAGTACTTC.

This chain connects TRBV7-6 to TRBJ1-4; the D is unclear. V lost 1 base to trimming and J lost 0 bases, with 6 bases between them. Germline loops: CDR1 SGHVS, CDR2 FNYEAQ. The CDR3 sequence is 15 residues long. The CDR3 loop reads CASSLGASTNEKLFF. CDR3 in DNA: TGTGCCAGCAGCTTAGGGGCATCAACTAATGAAAAACTGTTTTTT.

The V gene is TRBV13, the J gene TRBJ2-3; 7 bases map to TRBD1. The J segment lost 6 bases and the V segment lost 5 bases, leaving 5 bases of the junction unmatched. Germline CDR1 and CDR2: PRHDT and FYEKMQ (reference sequence). There are 13 residues in the CDR3. CDR3 residues: CASSATGTDTQYF. In DNA, the CDR3 is TGTGCCAGCAGCGCGACAGGGACCGATACGCAGTATTTT.

This chain uses TRBV18 with TRBJ2-5; 7 bases are a match to TRBD1. The CDR3 sequence is 17 residues long. Germline V gives CDR1 KGHSH, CDR2 LQKENI. V was clipped by 3 bases and J by 0 bases; unmatched bases: 10. CDR3 DNA: TGTGCCAGCTCACCGAGAAGGGGGCGCCCGTACCAAGAGACCCAGTACTTC. As protein: CASSPRRGRPYQETQYF.

The rearrangement links TRBV7-9 to TRBJ1-1; D gene uncertain. Germline V gene data show CDR1 as SEHNR and CDR2 as FQNEAQ (reference sequence). This CDR3 spans 17 amino acids. Trimming removed 1 base from V and 4 bases from J, with 19 bases in between. As DNA, the CDR3 is TGTGCCAGCAGCTTAGGACGTGCGTCCCTCGAGGGCACTGAAGCTTTCTTT. Amino acids: CASSLGRASLEGTEAFF.